The source of this TCR beta chain is a study of blood T cell repertoires in COVID-19 (dated by TCRdb to 2020 to 2021). With respect to the entire study: The collaborator samples originated in the United States, Italy and Spain and spanned the acute and convalescent phases of COVID-19. The material from the prospective study consisted of cDNA or gDNA derived from T cells, B-cell-depleted T cells, or PBMCs. Subjects who had been exposed to COVID-19, were actively infected with it, or had recovered from it provided the deeply sampled blood TCRbeta repertoires that made up the dataset. Where available, HLA class I and class II types were obtained from metadata supplied by the sample provider rather than from assay-based typing. Samples were obtained from the ongoing ImmuneRACE study (first 160 participants) and from approximately 1,200 subjects provided by 6 global collaborators. Sample metadata almost always included a de-identified subject ID, COVID-19 status, age in years and sex. The repertoires were released in a freely available public database intended as a resource for research on the immune response to SARS-CoV-2.

The immunoSEQ Assay, a bias-controlled multiplex PCR, was used to amplify TCRbeta CDR3 regions from genomic DNA. In the paper's pipeline: Within the assay, amplification of reference gene primers was used to estimate how many nucleated cells each sample contained. To quantify the absolute abundance of each unique TCRbeta CDR3 rearrangement, sequence reads were collapsed and filtered. Productive Simpson clonality was computed per sample as the square root of Simpson's diversity index over productive rearrangements. TCRdb's version of the immuneACCESS table is confined to in-frame rearrangements and falls short of the full clone set. An unresolved V gene accounts for under half of the shortfall where checked; the remainder is of unknown origin. The DNA gave D and trimming, while V, J and clone size come from that table. The sample table shows a few hundred thousand clones, and roughly 86% are seen once. About 10% of the sample is in the top ten clones.

The germline V gene (reference sequence) yields LNHDA for CDR1 and SQIVND for CDR2. Here V drops 4 bases and J drops 5 bases, and the junction holds 3 bases not matched to any gene. The CDR3 has 15 amino acids, counting the end cysteine and phenylalanine. Kept here is only the CDR3 DNA, which spans 45 bases and is read in frame from base 1. Samples from volunteer blood donors who had recovered from COVID-19 were contributed by a second Seattle source. Each collaborating institution followed its own protocols to collect whole blood in K2EDTA tubes. For TCRbeta analysis, collaborators shipped samples as frozen whole blood, isolated PBMCs, or DNA extracted from either of those sample types. Paper-wide results and their limitations: The quantity of clinical and demographic metadata differed by source and by participant and was supplied without curation.

In regard to this clone: What this receptor recognizes is not known. No qualities accompany the bases; no much larger clone lies one base away. The same CDR3 can be traced to other DNA sequences in this sample.

This sequence originates from a man aged 35 to 55 who had recovered from COVID-19. The chain uses TRBV19 and TRBJ2-1; 12 bases in between match TRBD2. The sequencing input was peripheral blood. Read as DNA, the sequence is TGTGCCAGTAGTAGAGGACTAGCGGGACACAATGAGCAGTTCTTC. Protein translation: CASSRGLAGHNEQFF.